This TCR beta chain is drawn from a study of T-cell reconstitution after alpha-beta-depleted transplantation in children. Unique molecular identifiers tagged the TCRbeta library. From the PCR reads, TCRdb called clonotypes with MiXCR, one entry per CDR3 protein. The sample comprises 330,000 or so distinct CDR3 sequences, roughly 7.8% of which are singletons, and 8.5% to 9.5% rests with the top ten. This clonotype was observed a handful of times. Its specificity is unknown. General observations from the study: At one year after transplant, newly produced T cells mostly accounted for T-cell counts and diversity. At day 60, the high TCRbeta diversity found in some patients originated from recipient T cells and thymic progenitors that had survived. Several hundred expanded graft clones reportedly gave rise to the alpha-beta T cells present about two months after transplant.

The source is a female patient between 2 and 15 years old who had a stem cell transplant for Fanconi anemia, so the T cells may come from the graft donor. This specimen consisted of peripheral blood, obtained 360 days after TCRalphabeta/CD19-depleted stem cell transplant.

This chain's CDR3 is CATSILPGHRDKNIQYF. The CDR3 bases are TGTGCCACCAGTATCTTACCGGGACATAGGGACAAAAACATTCAGTACTTC. The chain uses TRBV24-1 and TRBJ2-4; possibly TRBD1 for D (6 bases). V shed 6 bases and J shed 3 bases, with 20 bases lying between them. Germline CDR1 and CDR2: KGHDR and SFDVKD. The CDR3 is 17 residues long.